The present TCR beta chain was sequenced within a study of cytomegalovirus exposure and HLA in healthy donors. General study points: Later work found most CMV-associated TCR beta chains apparently HLA-restricted. Analysis performed later found roughly 17,000 TCR beta sequences associated with HLA alleles at 0.05 false discovery rate.

The PCR was carried out with 60 Vbeta primers and 13 Jbeta primers. Profiling relied on immunoSEQ multiplex PCR, and the TCRdb table lists in-frame clones only, not all of them. The data show about 130,000 clones, 60% to 80% seen once. V lost 4 bases, J lost 4 bases, and 4 bases stayed unmatched. The CDR3 contains 15 residues. Germline CDR1 and CDR2: LNHDA and SQIVND (reference sequence). As to this clone: What it binds is unknown.

Sequencing was done on a sample of PBMCs. The chain combines TRBV19 with TRBJ2-2; 9 nucleotides line up with TRBD1. This TCR was recovered from a male donor in good health and CMV-seronegative. The CDR3 loop is CASSKGQGSTGELFF. The CDR3 DNA reads as TGTGCCAGTAGTAAGGGACAGGGTTCCACCGGGGAGCTGTTTTTT.